Listed here are 19 T cell receptor beta chains from one sample, sequenced in a study of regulatory T cells in long-lasting Graves disease. Sample time point: persistent/refractory GD, antithyroid drugs over 5 years with positive TRAb. Construction of the TCR library relied on RNA isolated from PBMCs. Arm-PCR with iRepertoire HTBI primers amplified the CDR3 regions for these TCR beta libraries. TCRdb re-analysed the multiplex PCR reads in MiXCR, keeping a single row per CDR3 protein. In the table there are fewer than 600,000 distinct CDR3 sequences, about 20% of which are singletons. Specimen: peripheral blood mononuclear cells (PBMCs), collected when the disease was refractory, from a patient treated with antithyroid drugs. The receptors were gathered from a female donor with Graves disease.

In this sample, this clonotype turned up a few times. The V and J genes are TRBV18 and TRBJ2-7; no clear D. This CDR3 region has 14 residues. Trimming took 1 base from V and 3 from J, leaving 10 bases between them. Looked up from germline, CDR1 is KGHSH and CDR2 is LQKENI. Here the CDR3 reads CASSPQSAHYEQYF. The CDR3 nucleotides are TGTGCCAGCTCACCACAATCAGCCCACTACGAGCAGTACTTC.

In regard to this clonotype: This may be a read error, as it is one base from a much larger clone. The CDR3 protein is CASRPGQNYNEQFF. The CDR3 DNA reads as TGTGCCAGCAGGCCGGGACAGAACTACAATGAGCAGTTCTTC. This rearrangement joins TRBV6-1 to TRBJ2-1; 7 nucleotides match TRBD1. This CDR3 is 14 amino acids long. V dropped 6 bases and J dropped 3; count of bases not matched to a gene: 5. Germline V gene lookup returns CDR1 MNHNS and CDR2 SASEGT.

This clonotype showed up many times. J is TRBJ1-4 and V is TRBV12-3 or TRBV12-4; 8 nucleotides agree with TRBD1. Unmatched junction bases numbered 5, after V lost 1 base and J lost 7 bases. The CDR3 length is 15 residues. The CDR3 DNA reads as TGTGCCAGCAGTTTAGATACAGGGGGAAGTGAAAAACTGTTTTTT. Amino acid sequence: CASSLDTGGSEKLFF.

This clonotype was counted at least ten times. The chain uses TRBV6-1 and TRBJ2-7; 11 positions match TRBD2. The CDR3 is 15 amino acids. The trim removed 3 bases at V and 5 bases at J, leaving 6 bases unmatched. The germline V gene has CDR1 MNHNS and CDR2 SASEGT. The CDR3: CASSDPLAGVDEQYF. The CDR3 region has the DNA TGTGCCAGCAGTGACCCACTAGCGGGAGTGGACGAGCAGTACTTC.

This clonotype occurred many times. The chain has TRBV6-2 or TRBV6-3 and TRBJ2-7; 10 bases agree with TRBD2. The length of the CDR3 is 14 residues. Germline V gene lookup returns CDR1 MNHEY and CDR2 SVGEGT. J gave up 3 bases and V 5 bases, and 4 bases lay outside the gene matches. CDR3 sequence (DNA): TGTGCCAGCAGTAGGACTAGCGGAATCTACGAGCAGTACTTC. It codes for CASSRTSGIYEQYF.

The sample holds many counts of this clonotype. The V call is TRBV29-1, the J call TRBJ1-2, with 9 positions matching TRBD1. With 7 bases clipped from V and 7 bases from J, the junction kept 7 bases outside the gene matches. This CDR3 region has 12 residues. Germline CDR1 reads SQVTM; CDR2 reads ANQGSEA. Here the CDR3 reads CSAQVTGGGYTF. CDR3 sequence (DNA): TGCAGCGCTCAAGTGACAGGGGGTGGCTACACCTTC. Full variable domain (rest looked up from reference TRBV29-1 and TRBJ1-2): SAVISQKPSRDICQRGTSLTIQCQVDSQVTMMFWYRQQPGQSLTLIATANQGSEATYESGFVIDKFPISRPNLTFSTLTVSNMSPEDSSIYLCSAQVTGGGYTFGSGTRLTVV.

This clonotype appeared many times. The chain links TRBV27 to TRBJ1-1; tentative D call: TRBD1 (6 bases). The CDR3 is made up of 13 amino acids. Trimming left V 2 bases short and J 7 bases short, with 11 bases between. CDR1 is MNHEY, CDR2 SMNVEV, per germline (reference sequence). For the CDR3, the DNA is TGTGCCAGCAGTTTAAAGGCAGGGGATGAAGCTTTCTTT. It is translated as CASSLKAGDEAFF.

This clonotype was counted at least ten times. V usage is TRBV6-2 or TRBV6-3 and J usage is TRBJ2-7; the match to TRBD2 covers 8 bases. CDR1 and CDR2 from the germline V gene are MNHEY and SVGEGT. The V segment lost 5 bases and the J segment 6 bases; nucleotides outside the gene matches: 3. The CDR3 runs 12 residues. The CDR3 loop reads CASSPGTSEQYF. The CDR3 region has the DNA TGTGCCAGCAGTCCGGGGACTAGCGAGCAGTACTTC.

This chain links TRBV14 with TRBJ1-1; tentative D call: TRBD1 (5 bases). V lost 6 bases, J lost 11 bases, and 19 bases lay in between. The CDR3 runs 13 residues. Germline V gene lookup returns CDR1 SGHDN and CDR2 FVKESK. For the CDR3, the DNA is TGTGCCAGCAGTCCCGGGGCGTCCGTATCGGCTTTCTTT. Its protein product is CASSPGASVSAFF. Using reference TRBV14 and TRBJ1-1 for the parts outside the CDR3, the full variable domain is EAGVTQFPSHSVIEKGQTVTLRCDPISGHDNLYWYRRVMGKEIKFLLHFVKESKQDESGMPNNRFLAERTGGTYSTLKVQPAELEDSGVYFCASSPGASVSAFFGQGTRLTVV.

This clonotype has just one count. A read error is possible here, since a much larger clone lies one base away. This chain joins TRBV5-6 and TRBJ2-1; D call uncertain. The V and J ends lost 4 bases and 10 bases respectively, with 12 bases between them. The CDR3 covers 12 residues. Germline CDR1 SGHDT, CDR2 YYEEEE. CDR3 loop: CASSVSTYEQFF. The DNA for the CDR3 is TGTGCCAGCAGCGTTTCGACCTACGAGCAGTTCTTC.

In this sample, this clonotype turned up a few times. This rearrangement joins TRBV6-1 to TRBJ1-1, with D maybe TRBD1 (5 bases). This CDR3 contains 13 residues. Trimming cost V 6 bases and J 3 bases, with 11 bases left between them. CDR1 and CDR2 from the germline V gene are MNHNS and SASEGT. CDR3 bases: TGTGCCAGCAGAAGGGGTAAGGACACTGAAGCTTTCTTT. This translates into CASRRGKDTEAFF.

The chain has TRBV20-1 and TRBJ1-3; D possibly corresponds to TRBD1 (5 bases). This CDR3 has 13 amino acids. Trimming removed 5 bases at V and 4 bases at J, with 12 bases between. The germline gives CDR1 DFQATT, CDR2 SNEGSKA (reference sequence). DNA for the CDR3: TGCAGTGCTGGAGGGGCTTACGGAAACACCATATATTTT. This translates into CSAGGAYGNTIYF.

This clonotype was seen only a few times. The chain is built from TRBV30 and TRBJ1-4; 10 bases match TRBD1. Germline V lookup: CDR1 GTSNPN, CDR2 SVGIG (reference sequence). Germline trimming cut 5 bases from V and 5 bases from J; bases unmatched to any gene: 5. This CDR3 spans 14 amino acids. The chain's CDR3 is CAWGRTGGNEKLFF. DNA of the CDR3: TGTGCCTGGGGGAGGACAGGGGGAAATGAAAAACTGTTTTTT.

This clonotype was recorded at least ten times. The chain has TRBV28 and TRBJ1-5; D is undetermined. Germline-derived CDR1 and CDR2 are MDHEN and SYDVKM. Trimming took 5 bases from V and 1 from J, leaving 9 bases between them. This CDR3 is 14 amino acids long. The CDR3 nucleotides are TGTGCCAGCAGTAAAAGCCCCAGCAATCAGCCCCAGCATTTT. Amino acids: CASSKSPSNQPQHF.

This clonotype was picked up a small number of times. The chain combines TRBV5-1 with TRBJ1-1; 7 bases match TRBD1. There are 14 residues in the CDR3. V shed 3 bases and J 8 bases; nucleotides not matched to a gene: 10. Germline V gene lookup returns CDR1 SGHRS and CDR2 YFSETQ. CDR3 region: CASSSMRGDREAFF. In DNA, the CDR3 is TGCGCCAGCAGCTCAATGCGGGGGGACAGAGAAGCTTTCTTT.

The chain joins TRBV20-1 to TRBJ2-2; D may be TRBD1 (6 bases). Germline loops: CDR1 DFQATT, CDR2 SNEGSKA (reference sequence). The CDR3 loop spans 14 amino acids. Trimming removed 0 bases from V and 6 bases from J, with 11 bases in between. The CDR3 is CSARDPNRAGELFF. The DNA for the CDR3 is TGCAGTGCTAGAGACCCTAACAGGGCCGGGGAGCTGTTTTTT.

Many counts were recorded for this clonotype. This sequence joins TRBV2 and TRBJ2-2; no clear D. The CDR3 covers 16 residues. Germline lookup yields CDR1 SNHLY and CDR2 FYNNEI. Trimming removed 4 bases at V and 5 bases at J, with 17 bases between. In nucleotides, the CDR3 is TGTGCCAGCAGTGTAGAAGGCGGAGATAAGACCGGGGAGCTGTTTTTT. Translated, it gives CASSVEGGDKTGELFF.

As concerns this clonotype: Being one base from a much bigger clone, this may be a read error. This sequence joins TRBV7-2 and TRBJ2-5; TRBD2 aligns across 7 bases. This CDR3 contains 15 residues. From germline, CDR1 is SGHTA and CDR2 FQGNSA. V gave up 4 bases and J gave up 5 bases; unmatched junction bases: 10. CDR3 amino acids: CASSSAGGSLETQYF. The CDR3 region has the DNA TGTGCCAGCAGCTCGGCTGGCGGGAGTTTGGAGACCCAGTACTTC.

This clonotype was observed many times. The chain links TRBV28 to TRBJ1-2; D not certain. In germline, CDR1 is MDHEN, CDR2 SYDVKM. Trimming stripped 2 bases from V and 0 bases from J, with 7 bases between. The CDR3 length is 14 residues. Written as DNA, the CDR3 is TGTGCCAGCAGTTTAGGGAAATCTAACTATGGCTACACCTTC. It yields the protein CASSLGKSNYGYTF.